This T cell receptor beta chain comes out of a study of CD8 T cells in Susac syndrome. Random hexamers were used to reverse transcribe the RNA input (about 0.45 to 1 ug). The authors amplified TCR beta CDR3 across 54 Vbeta and 13 Jbeta using immunoSEQ multiplex PCR. TCRdb used MiXCR to reprocess the immunoSEQ multiplex PCR reads, holding one entry per CDR3 protein. The repertoire holds approximately 140,000 distinct CDR3 sequences, with about 94% as singletons. CDR3 length: 14 amino acids. Trimming took off 1 base at V and 2 bases at J, with 9 bases between the two ends. The germline V gene encodes CDR1 MNHEY and CDR2 SVGAGI. CD8+ and CD4+ T cells from blood underwent TCR beta sequencing, which was carried out in a high-throughput format. Controls comprised healthy donors matched for age and sex. TEMRA cells were enriched by FACS, while CD8+ and CD4+ T cells were obtained through a negative isolation that was performed magnetically.

The receptor comes from a human donor in good health. The genes are TRBV6-5 and TRBJ2-7; D is unresolved. The sequencing input was CD8+ T cells from PBMCs. DNA for the CDR3: TGTGCCAGCAGTTACTTTCCAGGCCCCTACGAGCAGTACTTC. This sequence encodes CASSYFPGPYEQYF.